This T cell receptor (beta chain) was sequenced during a study of T cells in Graves' hyperthyroidism and ophthalmopathy. Study-level findings and limits: Most thyroid clonotypes expanded above 0.001 were also detected in blood.

A note on this clonotype: Its antigen is currently unknown.

Using RNA transcripts as the source, TCR beta CDR3 regions were amplified. The HTBI set primed first-round TCR CDR3 RT-PCR. Each CDR3 protein is one row after TCRdb ran MiXCR on the multiplex PCR reads. The data contain around 580,000 distinct CDR3 sequences, approximately 44% of them singletons. Per the germline V gene, CDR1 is SQVTM and CDR2 is ANQGSEA. With 6 bases removed from V and 3 bases from J, the gap between germline ends came to 12 bases. The CDR3 spans 12 residues. Source material: peripheral blood or thyroid tissue (not recorded which). The chain recombines TRBV29-1 with TRBJ2-7; D perhaps matches TRBD1 (5 bases). The sequence was obtained from a woman aged 18-35 years with Graves' hyperthyroidism. This CDR3 reads CSVVTANYEQYF. The CDR3 nucleotides read TGCAGCGTAGTGACAGCGAACTACGAGCAGTACTTC.